Presented here are 2 T cell receptor beta chains from one specimen sequenced in a study of blood T cell repertoires in COVID-19. Measured with immunoSEQ multiplex PCR; TCRdb has only the in-frame clones, and not every one. The sample lists fewer than 250,000 clones; around 78% were seen once. The sequencing input was peripheral blood. The receptors come from a woman in her 70s with active or convalescent COVID-19.

On this clone: At one end, the junction sequence differs from germline, possibly due to a read error. V gene TRBV6-5 combines with J gene TRBJ1-1, with 7 bases lining up with TRBD1. CDR1 MNHEY and CDR2 SVGAGI come from the germline V gene. This CDR3 has 13 residues. The CDR3 DNA sequence: TGTGCCAGCAGCTACTTTAGACAGGGACAAGCTTTCTTT. Its protein product is CASSYFRQGQAFF.

The J gene is TRBJ2-5, the V gene TRBV7-2; 10 positions match TRBD2. The CDR3 is made up of 15 amino acids. Unmatched junction bases numbered 3, after V lost 2 bases and J lost 3 bases. CDR1 SGHTA and CDR2 FQGNSA come from the germline V gene. The CDR3 spells CASSLYSGREETQYF. The CDR3 nucleotides read TGTGCCAGCAGCTTATACAGCGGGAGGGAAGAGACCCAGTACTTC. The full variable domain, rest sourced from reference TRBV7-2 and TRBJ2-5, is GAGVSQSPSNKVTEKGKDVELRCDPISGHTALYWYRQSLGQGLEFLIYFQGNSAPDKSGLPSDRFSAERTGGSVSTLTIQRTQQEDSAVYLCASSLYSGREETQYFGPGTRLLVL.